This passage covers 5 T cell receptor beta chains from one sample sequenced in a study of blood T cells in healthy people across ages. Sample-barcoded 5' priming and a J-beta primer mix drove a second PCR of about 6 to 12 cycles. MiXCR, run by TCRdb on the 5' RACE reads, gives a single entry per CDR3 protein. The data contain some 940,000 distinct CDR3 sequences, about 27% of them seen just once; the ten biggest clones take up more than 8.5%. This same sample was also part of a study on T cells of mothers and their children.

The sample taken for sequencing was blood. These receptors came from a woman between 35 and 50 years old in good health.

This clonotype was picked up a small number of times. The chain is built from TRBV7-9 and TRBJ1-2, with 11 bases lining up with TRBD1. CDR1 and CDR2 (germline): SEHNR, FQNEAQ (reference sequence). Trimming cost V 5 bases and J 4 bases; bases outside gene matches: 6. The CDR3 covers 15 residues. CDR3 protein: CASSLGTGGIYGYTF. CDR3 nucleotide sequence: TGTGCCAGCAGCCTCGGGACAGGGGGGATCTATGGCTACACCTTC. The whole variable domain, remainder taken from reference TRBV7-9 and TRBJ1-2, is DTGVSQNPRHKITKRGQNVTFRCDPISEHNRLYWYRQTLGQGPEFLTYFQNEAQLEKSRLLSDRFSAERPKGSFSTLEIQRTEQGDSAMYLCASSLGTGGIYGYTFGSGTRLTVV.

This clonotype was seen only a few times. The CDR3 reads CASSPPGLAGNNEQFF. In nucleotides, the CDR3 is TGTGCCAGCAGCCCCCCGGGACTAGCGGGAAATAATGAGCAGTTCTTC. V is TRBV7-3 and J is TRBJ2-1; 13 bases match TRBD2. V gave up 5 bases and J gave up 7 bases; unmatched junction bases: 8. The CDR3 is 16 amino acids. Germline V gene sequence: CDR1 SGHTA, CDR2 FQGTGA.

This clonotype has just a few counts. The V call is TRBV12-3 or TRBV12-4, the J call TRBJ1-2; D not certain. The CDR3 consists of 13 residues. Trimming cost V 6 bases and J 2 bases, with 10 bases left between them. CDR3 bases: TGTGCCAGCAGAATCGGGAGGAACTATGGCTACACCTTC. As protein: CASRIGRNYGYTF.

This chain joins TRBV4-3 and TRBJ1-5; unclear D gene. V was trimmed by 0 bases and J by 7 bases, leaving 13 bases between them. This CDR3 contains 15 residues. Germline CDR1 is LGHNA and CDR2 is YSLEER. The CDR3 here is CASSQDSASWQPQHF. DNA for the CDR3: TGCGCCAGCAGCCAAGATTCGGCATCGTGGCAGCCCCAGCATTTT.

Notes on this clonotype: A much more abundant neighbour one base away suggests this may be a read error. The J gene is TRBJ2-5, the V gene TRBV10-3; tentative D call: TRBD1 (6 bases). The DNA matches TRBJ2-7 better at its end, which makes the J call doubtful. Germline loops: CDR1 ENHRY, CDR2 SYGVKD. The CDR3 is made up of 13 amino acids. The DNA for the CDR3 is TGTGCCATCAGGGAGTCCCAGGGGAACGAGCAGTACTTC. Protein product: CAIRESQGNEQYF.